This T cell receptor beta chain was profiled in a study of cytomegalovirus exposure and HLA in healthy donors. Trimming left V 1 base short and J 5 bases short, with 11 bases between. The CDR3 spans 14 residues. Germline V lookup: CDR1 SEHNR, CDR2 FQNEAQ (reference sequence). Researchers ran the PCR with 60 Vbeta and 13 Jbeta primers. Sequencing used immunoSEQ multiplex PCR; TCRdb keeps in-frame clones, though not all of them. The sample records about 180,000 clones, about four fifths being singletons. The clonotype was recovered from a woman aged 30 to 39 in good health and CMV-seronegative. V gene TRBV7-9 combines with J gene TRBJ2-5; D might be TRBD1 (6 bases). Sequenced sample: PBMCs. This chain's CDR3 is CASSLVTGPETQYF. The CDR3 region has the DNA TGTGCCAGCAGCTTAGTTACAGGGCCGGAGACCCAGTACTTC.